Each of the 24 T cell receptor beta chains below was sequenced from the same sample in a study of cytomegalovirus exposure and HLA in healthy donors. The primer mix had 60 Vbeta and 13 Jbeta primers. Profiling relied on immunoSEQ multiplex PCR, and the TCRdb table lists in-frame clones only, not all of them. The sample has over 150,000 clones, 60% to 85% seen once. The sample comprised PBMCs. The origin of the receptors is a male donor in good health and CMV-seropositive.

This chain uses TRBV5-1 with TRBJ2-5; tentatively, D is TRBD2 (8 bases). Trimming pared 4 bases from V and 5 bases from J, leaving 18 bases between. Germline V CDR1 and CDR2: SGHRS, YFSETQ. The CDR3 has 15 amino acids. CDR3 in amino acids: CASSNSGGGRETQYF. CDR3 nucleotide sequence: TGCGCCAGCAGCAACTCGGGAGGGGGCCGGGAGACCCAGTACTTC. Full variable domain (outside the CDR3, taken from reference TRBV5-1 and TRBJ2-5): KAGVTQTPRYLIKTRGQQVTLSCSPISGHRSVSWYQQTPGQGLQFLFEYFSETQRNKGNFPGRFSGRQFSNSRSEMNVSTLELGDSALYLCASSNSGGGRETQYFGPGTRLLVL.

This chain uses TRBV23-1 with TRBJ2-5; 9 bases line up with TRBD1. TRBV23-1 is placed among ORFs of uncertain function. The CDR3 has 18 residues. The V gene end was trimmed by 2 bases and the J gene end by 1 base; junction bases not matched to a gene: 11. CDR3 DNA sequence: TGCGCCAGCAGTCAAACCATGGACAGGGGTCAGGGCCAAGAGACCCAGTACTTC. Translated: CASSQTMDRGQGQETQYF.

This clone was detected once. This rearrangement joins TRBV30 to TRBJ1-3; TRBD1 agrees at 12 bases. The germline V gene encodes CDR1 GTSNPN and CDR2 SVGIG (reference sequence). J was trimmed by 2 bases and V by 7 bases; bases with no gene match: 6. The CDR3 runs to 15 residues. CDR3 coding DNA: TGTGCCTCAGGAGGGACAGGGGGCCCTGGAAACACCATATATTTT. Protein sequence: CASGGTGGPGNTIYF. Using reference TRBV30 and TRBJ1-3 for the parts outside the CDR3, the full variable domain is SQTIHQWPATLVQPVGSPLSLECTVEGTSNPNLYWYRQAAGRGLQLLFYSVGIGQISSEVPQNLSASRPQDRQFILSSKKLLLSDSGFYLCASGGTGGPGNTIYFGEGSWLTVV.

CDR3 in DNA: TGTGCCAGCAGCCGGGACTGGCGAAGCACAGATACGCAGTATTTT. Translation gives CASSRDWRSTDTQYF. This chain uses TRBV5-6 with TRBJ2-3, with D tentatively TRBD2 (6 bases). The germline V gene encodes CDR1 SGHDT and CDR2 YYEEEE. Trimming took 4 bases from V and 0 from J, leaving 12 bases between them. The CDR3 spans 15 residues.

This chain links TRBV18 with TRBJ2-3, with D unresolved. The V end lost 3 bases, the J end lost 4 bases, and 5 bases lay between the germline ends. Germline CDR1 is KGHSH and CDR2 is LQKENI. This CDR3 has 12 residues. The chain's CDR3 is CASSPDSDTQYF. In DNA form, the CDR3 reads TGTGCCAGCTCACCCGACTCAGATACGCAGTATTTT. Complete variable domain (other parts from reference TRBV18 and TRBJ2-3): NAGVMQNPRHLVRRRGQEARLRCSPMKGHSHVYWYRQLPEEGLKFMVYLQKENIIDESGMPKERFSAEFPKEGPSILRIQQVVRGDSAAYFCASSPDSDTQYFGPGTRLTVL.

In this sample, this clone turned up a few times. This chain joins TRBV19 and TRBJ1-1, with D tentatively TRBD1 (5 bases). The CDR3 contains 16 residues. Germline CDR1 LNHDA, CDR2 SQIVND (reference sequence). The V end was cut by 0 bases, the J end by 2 bases, with 13 bases between. DNA of the CDR3: TGTGCCAGTAGTATAGATGGGGGGGGGAGTAACACTGAAGCTTTCTTT. Protein: CASSIDGGGSNTEAFF.

This chain connects TRBV5-6 to TRBJ2-5; 9 bases fit TRBD2. Per the germline V gene, CDR1 is SGHDT and CDR2 is YYEEEE. V lost 5 bases, J lost 5 bases, and 7 bases stayed unmatched. CDR3 length: 14 residues. The CDR3 region is CASRISGGPETQYF. The CDR3, as DNA: TGTGCCAGCAGGATTAGCGGGGGCCCGGAGACCCAGTACTTC.

The chain couples TRBV30 to TRBJ1-1; no clear D. The CDR3 extends over 17 amino acids. Germline CDR1 GTSNPN, CDR2 SVGIG (reference sequence). Trimming shortened V by 4 bases and J by 2 bases, and 23 bases separated the two germline ends. The CDR3 spells CAWKVDVRERPNTEAFF. The CDR3 DNA follows: TGTGCCTGGAAGGTTGACGTTCGCGAGCGGCCAAACACTGAAGCTTTCTTT.

The chain employs TRBV27 and TRBJ1-1, with D unresolved. The CDR3 covers 15 residues. Trimming removed 0 bases from V and 3 bases from J, with 11 bases in between. CDR1 is MNHEY, CDR2 SMNVEV, per germline (reference sequence). CDR3 region: CASSLSRQLYTEAFF. CDR3 nucleotides: TGTGCCAGCAGTTTATCGAGACAACTCTACACTGAAGCTTTCTTT.

This clone was found a few times. The chain recombines TRBV30 with TRBJ1-6; D is undetermined. Germline CDR1 reads GTSNPN; CDR2 reads SVGIG (reference sequence). V lost 3 bases to trimming and J lost 0 bases, with 9 bases between them. The CDR3 has 15 residues. Here the CDR3 reads CAWRDKSSYNSPLHF. The CDR3 DNA follows: TGTGCCTGGAGAGACAAGAGCTCCTATAATTCACCCCTCCACTTT.

V is TRBV5-1 and J is TRBJ2-1; 13 positions match TRBD2. The CDR3 has 15 residues. CDR1 and CDR2 (germline): SGHRS, YFSETQ. The junction had 8 bases not matched to a gene; V was cut back by 5 bases and J by 9 bases. CDR3 bases: TGCGCCAGCAGATCGACTAGCGGGGGGACCGGTGAGCAGTTCTTC. Residues: CASRSTSGGTGEQFF.

This clone was detected a few times. V gene TRBV6-5 combines with J gene TRBJ1-1; maybe TRBD1 (5 bases). Germline assignment: CDR1 MNHEY and CDR2 SVGAGI. This CDR3 contains 14 residues. Trimming pared 4 bases from V and 5 bases from J, leaving 14 bases between. The CDR3 bases are TGTGCCAGCAGTTTGGAAGGGGTAGGGACTGAAGCTTTCTTT. Protein: CASSLEGVGTEAFF.

This chain links TRBV4-3 with TRBJ2-1, with TRBD2 identical over 7 bases. This CDR3 spans 16 amino acids. CDR1 LGHNA and CDR2 YSLEER come from the germline V gene. The trim removed 0 bases at V and 5 bases at J, leaving 7 bases unmatched. The CDR3, as DNA: TGCGCCAGCAGCCAAGATCTAGGGACTATAAACAATGAGCAGTTCTTC. Translation: CASSQDLGTINNEQFF.

This clone was found a few times. The CDR3: CAWSRTRTGSNEKLFF. In nucleotides, the CDR3 is TGTGCCTGGAGTCGCACCAGGACAGGCTCTAATGAAAAACTGTTTTTT. The gene calls are TRBV30 and TRBJ1-4; TRBD1 aligns across 7 bases. The CDR3 spans 16 residues. V was pared by 2 bases and J by 3 bases, with 9 bases of the junction left unmatched. Germline values: CDR1 GTSNPN, CDR2 SVGIG (reference sequence).

This chain links TRBV6-1 with TRBJ1-2; D unclear. Trimming left V 2 bases short and J 3 bases short, with 19 bases between. The CDR3 loop spans 17 amino acids. The V gene's germline CDR1 is MNHNS and CDR2 SASEGT. The CDR3, as DNA: TGTGCCAGCAGTGAAAATGTAGACACCCCACCGGACTATGGCTACACCTTC. It codes for CASSENVDTPPDYGYTF.

The CDR3 loop reads CASSFMGGTLNTEAFF. Here the CDR3 DNA reads TGTGCCAGCAGCTTCATGGGGGGTACACTGAACACTGAAGCTTTCTTT. The rearrangement uses TRBV5-6 and TRBJ1-1; D may be TRBD1 (5 bases). CDR1 SGHDT and CDR2 YYEEEE come from the germline V gene. Trimming stripped 2 bases from V and 0 bases from J, with 14 bases between. This CDR3 contains 16 residues.

The chain employs TRBV2 and TRBJ2-5; no firm D call. The CDR3 has 13 amino acids. Germline lookup yields CDR1 SNHLY and CDR2 FYNNEI. The ends were cut back, 5 bases at V and 1 base at J, with 8 bases in the middle. The CDR3 DNA sequence: TGTGCCAGCAGTTTTAGTCCCCAAGAGACCCAGTACTTC. Residues: CASSFSPQETQYF.

The V and J genes are TRBV6-1 and TRBJ2-7; D possibly corresponds to TRBD1 (5 bases). Germline CDR1 and CDR2: MNHNS and SASEGT. Trimming shortened V by 2 bases and J by 6 bases, and 8 bases separated the two germline ends. The CDR3 has 12 residues. Here the CDR3 reads CASSERGIEQYF. In DNA, the CDR3 is TGTGCCAGCAGTGAAAGGGGAATCGAGCAGTACTTC.

The V call is TRBV2, the J call TRBJ2-2; TRBD1 aligns across 7 bases. The CDR3 covers 15 residues. CDR1 is SNHLY, CDR2 FYNNEI, per germline. Trimming at V came to 6 bases and at J to 5 bases, leaving 9 bases not matched to a gene. This CDR3 is CASRQGTYGTGELFF. The CDR3 bases are TGTGCCAGCAGACAGGGGACATACGGAACCGGGGAGCTGTTTTTT.

This rearrangement joins TRBV2 to TRBJ2-6; possible D gene TRBD2, 5 bases. The CDR3 extends over 16 amino acids. CDR1 is SNHLY and CDR2 is FYNNEI in the germline V gene. Trimming stripped 4 bases from V and 0 bases from J, with 10 bases between. The CDR3 DNA reads TGTGCCAGCAGTGTCTACCGGGACTCTGGGGCCAACGTCCTGACTTTC. This translates into CASSVYRDSGANVLTF.

The chain uses TRBV10-2 and TRBJ2-2; D possibly corresponds to TRBD2 (6 bases). Germline CDR1 WSHSY, CDR2 SAAADI. With 7 bases removed from V and 0 bases from J, the gap between germline ends came to 12 bases. This CDR3 has 15 amino acids. The CDR3 DNA follows: TGCGCCAGCATCAAGGTAGCGGCGAACACCGGGGAGCTGTTTTTT. This sequence encodes CASIKVAANTGELFF.

A few counts support this clone. The V and J genes are TRBV5-4 and TRBJ1-4; 10 positions agree with TRBD1. Trimming cost V 3 bases and J 5 bases; bases outside gene matches: 4. The CDR3 is 15 amino acids. Germline V lookup: CDR1 SGHNT, CDR2 YYREEE (reference sequence). The CDR3 region has the DNA TGTGCCAGCAGCTCCCCGGGACAGGGGAATGAAAAACTGTTTTTT. Translation gives CASSSPGQGNEKLFF.

On this clone: The sample carries other DNA sequences with the same CDR3. V gene TRBV5-1 combines with J gene TRBJ1-1; the D gene is possibly TRBD1 (5 bases). The germline gives CDR1 SGHRS, CDR2 YFSETQ. With 5 bases removed from V and 0 bases from J, the gap between germline ends came to 8 bases. The CDR3 spans 13 residues. This CDR3 reads CASSLRVNTEAFF. CDR3 DNA sequence: TGCGCCAGCAGTCTCAGGGTGAACACTGAAGCTTTCTTT.

V gene TRBV5-6 combines with J gene TRBJ2-7, with D maybe TRBD1 (5 bases). V was clipped by 3 bases and J by 3 bases, with 10 bases between them. The germline CDR1 and CDR2 sequences are SGHDT and YYEEEE. This CDR3 is built from 13 residues. CDR3 region: CASSWNRRYEQYF. CDR3 nucleotide sequence: TGTGCCAGCAGCTGGAACAGGCGCTACGAGCAGTACTTC. Variable domain in full (rest from reference TRBV5-6 and TRBJ2-7): DAGVTQSPTHLIKTRGQQVTLRCSPKSGHDTVSWYQQALGQGPQFIFQYYEEEERQRGNFPDRFSGHQFPNYSSELNVNALLLGDSALYLCASSWNRRYEQYFGPGTRLTVT.